This T cell receptor beta chain was recovered during a study of shared T cell receptors in the human thymus. In germline, CDR1 is MGHRA, CDR2 YSYEKL. This CDR3 contains 18 residues. The trim removed 0 bases at V and 4 bases at J, leaving 10 bases unmatched. Sequencing was performed with immunoSEQ multiplex PCR; in TCRdb, only in-frame clones are kept and a portion is missing. The sample includes 65,000 to 70,000 clones, about 95% of them seen just once. The specimen was thymocytes. The V gene is TRBV4-1, the J gene TRBJ1-4; 8 bases map to TRBD1. This TCR derives from a human donor. CDR3 DNA: TGCGCCAGCAGCCAAGATTCCAGGGGGCACCGCCTTAATGAAAAACTGTTTTTT. This sequence encodes CASSQDSRGHRLNEKLFF.